This T cell receptor (beta chain) comes out of a study of blood T cell repertoires in COVID-19. Here immunoSEQ multiplex PCR was the method, and the copy in TCRdb shows in-frame clones only, minus some. The sample has over 130,000 clones, roughly 82% seen once; the top ten hold over 2%. The ends were cut back, 6 bases at V and 6 bases at J, with 20 bases in the middle. The CDR3 has 16 amino acids. Germline V CDR1 and CDR2: MNHEY, SMNVEV (reference sequence). The sequence was obtained from a man aged 70-80 years with acute or convalescent COVID-19. The source material was peripheral blood. The chain recombines TRBV27 with TRBJ2-2, with a possible D match to TRBD1 (5 bases). CDR3 coding DNA: TGTGCCAGCAGGGCTGGCAGGGCACTTCGGTCCGGGGAGCTGTTTTTT. Residues: CASRAGRALRSGELFF.